Each of the 14 T cell receptor beta chains below was sequenced from the same sample in a study of cytomegalovirus exposure and HLA in healthy donors. Amplification used 60 Vbeta primers and 13 Jbeta primers. Produced via immunoSEQ multiplex PCR; TCRdb's table is partial and in-frame only. There are around 100,000 clones in the sample; approximately 85% occur only once, and about 5% lies in the top ten. The specimen was PBMCs. The receptors were gathered from a middle-aged man in good health and CMV-seropositive.

The rearrangement links TRBV9 to TRBJ1-3; D unresolved. V was clipped by 0 bases and J by 9 bases, with 13 bases between them. This CDR3 is 14 amino acids long. The germline V gene encodes CDR1 SGDLS and CDR2 YYNGEE. Written as DNA, the CDR3 is TGTGCCAGCAGCGTAGACCCCGGGAGCGGCACCATATATTTT. Translated, it gives CASSVDPGSGTIYF.

The V and J genes are TRBV21-1 and TRBJ2-2; the table's D call, TRBD2, has no DNA check behind it. TRBV21-1 has pseudogene status. CDR3 size: 19 residues. CDR3 protein: CASSKGGTSGEHVAGELFF. For the CDR3, the DNA is TGTGCCAGCAGCAAAGGCGGGACTAGCGGGGAACACGTCGCCGGGGAGCTGTTTTTT.

This chain joins TRBV4-1 and TRBJ1-2, with a possible D match to TRBD1 (5 bases). CDR3 length: 17 residues. Germline CDR1 and CDR2: MGHRA and YSYEKL. The V and J ends lost 3 bases and 7 bases respectively, with 24 bases between them. DNA of the CDR3: TGCGCCAGCAGCCATAATCCCCGGGTGGGGGAGGAGGCTGGCTACACCTTC. Amino acids: CASSHNPRVGEEAGYTF.

The V call is TRBV10-3, the J call TRBJ1-2, with a tentative D call TRBD1 (6 bases). V was cut by 0 bases and J by 4 bases, with 18 bases left in between. The CDR3 runs 17 residues. Germline V gene lookup returns CDR1 ENHRY and CDR2 SYGVKD. The CDR3, as DNA: TGTGCCATCAGTGAGTCACGACAGGAACCTGGGACCTATGGCTACACCTTC. Amino acid sequence: CAISESRQEPGTYGYTF.

This rearrangement joins TRBV7-2 to TRBJ2-3; TRBD1 agrees at 8 bases. The CDR3 has 14 amino acids. CDR1 is SGHTA and CDR2 is FQGNSA in the germline V gene. V lost 5 bases to trimming and J lost 8 bases; unmatched junction nucleotides: 9. CDR3 residues: CASSIDRGRVTQYF. The CDR3 DNA is TGTGCCAGCAGCATCGACAGGGGACGTGTTACGCAGTATTTT.

The gene calls are TRBV5-4 and TRBJ2-7; D perhaps matches TRBD1 (6 bases). The germline CDR1 and CDR2 sequences are SGHNT and YYREEE (reference sequence). The CDR3 consists of 15 residues. Trimming left V 0 bases short and J 5 bases short, with 15 bases between. The CDR3 sequence: CASSLGAQGPHEQYF. The CDR3 nucleotides are TGTGCCAGCAGCTTGGGGGCGCAGGGGCCCCACGAGCAGTACTTC.

Only a few counts were recorded for this clone. The chain couples TRBV20-1 to TRBJ2-7; D unclear. Per the germline V gene, CDR1 is DFQATT and CDR2 is SNEGSKA (reference sequence). V dropped 5 bases and J dropped 0 bases, with 2 bases sitting between them. There are 10 residues in the CDR3. CDR3 DNA: TGCAGTGCTCACTCCTACGAGCAGTACTTC. This gives the protein CSAHSYEQYF.

The rearrangement links TRBV25-1 to TRBJ2-1, with 14 bases that match TRBD2. From germline, CDR1 is MGHDK and CDR2 SYGVNS. This CDR3 contains 16 residues. The V and J ends lost 2 bases and 15 bases, in that order; junction bases with no gene match: 12. The CDR3 bases are TGTGCCAGCAGTGAACCTCCGACGGGACTAGCGGGAGATGTGTTCTTC. Encoded protein: CASSEPPTGLAGDVFF.

Notes on this clone: The junction differs from germline at one of its ends, possibly a read error. The chain combines TRBV6-4 with TRBJ2-2; unclear D gene. Germline V gene data show CDR1 as MRHNA and CDR2 as SNTAGT. The CDR3 runs 13 residues. The CDR3 bases are TGTGCCAGCAGTGACTTGAACTCCGGGGAGCTGTTTTTT. Its protein product is CASSDLNSGELFF.

This clone has just one count. This sequence joins TRBV5-4 and TRBJ2-2; D uncertain. The V end lost 0 bases, the J end lost 0 bases, and 6 bases lay between the germline ends. CDR1 is SGHNT and CDR2 is YYREEE in the germline V gene (reference sequence). The CDR3 has 15 amino acids. Here the CDR3 reads CASSLVSTNTGELFF. The CDR3 DNA reads TGTGCCAGCAGCTTGGTTTCCACGAACACCGGGGAGCTGTTTTTT.

The chain recombines TRBV11-2 with TRBJ1-2; D is perhaps TRBD1 (6 bases). V dropped 2 bases and J dropped 3 bases, with 13 bases sitting between them. The CDR3 runs to 15 residues. CDR1 is SGHAT, CDR2 FQNNGV, per germline. CDR3 amino acids: CASSLRPGVDYGYTF. The CDR3 coding sequence is TGTGCCAGCAGCTTACGCCCAGGGGTTGACTATGGCTACACCTTC.

The chain links TRBV5-1 to TRBJ2-7; D is uncertain. Trimming removed 2 bases from V and 3 bases from J, with 12 bases in between. Looked up from germline, CDR1 is SGHRS and CDR2 is YFSETQ. The CDR3 is 14 amino acids. The CDR3 nucleotides read TGCGCCAGCAGCTTTTCTGGCCCCGACTACGAGCAGTACTTC. It specifies CASSFSGPDYEQYF.

The rearrangement links TRBV5-1 to TRBJ1-2; D possibly corresponds to TRBD1 (5 bases). Between the trimmed V and J ends, which lost 3 bases and 3 bases, there was a span of 12 bases. Germline-derived CDR1 and CDR2 are SGHRS and YFSETQ. CDR3 size: 14 residues. The DNA for the CDR3 is TGCGCCAGCAGCTCGGGGGAGGCTTACTATGGCTACACCTTC. It translates to CASSSGEAYYGYTF.

As regards this clone: Its ends do not fully match the called genes, so a read error is possible. V usage is TRBV13 and J usage is TRBJ2-7; 9 positions match TRBD1. CDR1 is PRHDT and CDR2 is FYEKMQ in the germline V gene (reference sequence). The length of the CDR3 is 13 residues. The CDR3 loop reads CAGSRDRAYEQYF. In nucleotides, the CDR3 is TGTGCCGGCAGTAGGGACAGGGCGTACGAGCAGTACTTC.